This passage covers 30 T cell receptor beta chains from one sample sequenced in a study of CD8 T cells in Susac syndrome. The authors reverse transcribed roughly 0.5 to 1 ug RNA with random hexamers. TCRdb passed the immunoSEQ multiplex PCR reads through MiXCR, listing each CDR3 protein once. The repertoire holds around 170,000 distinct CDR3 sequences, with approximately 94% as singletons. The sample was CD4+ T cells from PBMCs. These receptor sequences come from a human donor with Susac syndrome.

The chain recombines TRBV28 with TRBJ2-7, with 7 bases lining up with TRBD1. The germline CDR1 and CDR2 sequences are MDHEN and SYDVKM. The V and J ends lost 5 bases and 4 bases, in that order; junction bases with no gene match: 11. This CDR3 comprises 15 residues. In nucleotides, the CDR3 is TGTGCCAGCAGTCAGGACAGGCCGGAGATATACGAGCAGTACTTC. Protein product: CASSQDRPEIYEQYF.

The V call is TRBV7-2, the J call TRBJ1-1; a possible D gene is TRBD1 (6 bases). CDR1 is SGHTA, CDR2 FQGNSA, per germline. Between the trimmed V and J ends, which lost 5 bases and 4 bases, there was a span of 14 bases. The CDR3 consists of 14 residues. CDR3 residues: CASSPSHRVTEAFF. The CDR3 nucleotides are TGTGCCAGCAGCCCCTCCCACAGGGTCACTGAAGCTTTCTTT.

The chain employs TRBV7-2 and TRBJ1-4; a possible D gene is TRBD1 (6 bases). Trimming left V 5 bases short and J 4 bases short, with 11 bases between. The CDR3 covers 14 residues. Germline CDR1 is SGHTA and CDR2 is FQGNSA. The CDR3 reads CASSGQTNNEKLFF. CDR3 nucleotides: TGTGCCAGCAGCGGACAGACAAATAATGAAAAACTGTTTTTT.

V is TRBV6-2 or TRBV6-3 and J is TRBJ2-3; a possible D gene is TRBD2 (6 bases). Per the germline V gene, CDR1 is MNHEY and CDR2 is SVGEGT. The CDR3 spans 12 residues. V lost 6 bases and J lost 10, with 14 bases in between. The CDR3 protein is CASSRGASSQYF. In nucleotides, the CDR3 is TGTGCCAGCAGCCGCGGGGCTAGCTCGCAGTATTTT.

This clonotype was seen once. CDR3 protein: CASMRDFGNTIYF. In nucleotides, the CDR3 is TGCGCCAGCATGAGGGATTTTGGAAACACCATATATTTT. This chain links TRBV5-1 with TRBJ1-3; D remains ambiguous. The V gene's germline CDR1 is SGHRS and CDR2 YFSETQ. This CDR3 has 13 amino acids. Trimming pared 6 bases from V and 3 bases from J, leaving 10 bases between. Drawing the rest from reference TRBV5-1 and TRBJ1-3, the complete variable domain is KAGVTQTPRYLIKTRGQQVTLSCSPISGHRSVSWYQQTPGQGLQFLFEYFSETQRNKGNFPGRFSGRQFSNSRSEMNVSTLELGDSALYLCASMRDFGNTIYFGEGSWLTVV.

The CDR3: CASRRGGTDTQYF. Written as DNA, the CDR3 is TGTGCCAGTAGACGGGGAGGGACAGATACGCAGTATTTT. The chain has TRBV19 and TRBJ2-3, with 7 bases identical to TRBD2. V was clipped by 6 bases and J by 3 bases; unmatched bases: 3. The germline V gene has CDR1 LNHDA and CDR2 SQIVND (reference sequence). There are 13 residues in the CDR3.

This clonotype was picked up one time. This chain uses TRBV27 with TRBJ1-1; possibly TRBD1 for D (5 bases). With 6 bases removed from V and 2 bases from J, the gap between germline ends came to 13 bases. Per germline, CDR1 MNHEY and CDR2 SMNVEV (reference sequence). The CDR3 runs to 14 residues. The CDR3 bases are TGTGCCAGCAGCACTCCGGGGCGAAACACTGAAGCTTTCTTT. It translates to CASSTPGRNTEAFF.

The chain's CDR3 is CSVSQGNQPQHF. CDR3 bases: TGCAGCGTGTCACAGGGGAATCAGCCCCAGCATTTT. The chain joins TRBV29-1 to TRBJ1-5, with 7 bases identical to TRBD1. CDR3 length: 12 residues. Germline V gene sequence: CDR1 SQVTM, CDR2 ANQGSEA. Trimming took 6 bases from V and 4 from J; bases not matched to a gene: 3.

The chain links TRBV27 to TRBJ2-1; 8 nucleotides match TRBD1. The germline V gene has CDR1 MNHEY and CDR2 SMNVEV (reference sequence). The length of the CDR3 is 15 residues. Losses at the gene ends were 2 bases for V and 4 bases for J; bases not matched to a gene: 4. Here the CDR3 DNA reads TGTGCCAGCAGTTTAGGGGACAGGATTTACAATGAGCAGTTCTTC. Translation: CASSLGDRIYNEQFF.

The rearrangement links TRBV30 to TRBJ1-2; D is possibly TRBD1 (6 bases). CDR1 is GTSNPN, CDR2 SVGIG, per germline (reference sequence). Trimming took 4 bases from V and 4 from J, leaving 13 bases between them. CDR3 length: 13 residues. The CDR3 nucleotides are TGTGCCTGGACTTACACAGGGAGCTATGGCTACACCTTC. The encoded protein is CAWTYTGSYGYTF.

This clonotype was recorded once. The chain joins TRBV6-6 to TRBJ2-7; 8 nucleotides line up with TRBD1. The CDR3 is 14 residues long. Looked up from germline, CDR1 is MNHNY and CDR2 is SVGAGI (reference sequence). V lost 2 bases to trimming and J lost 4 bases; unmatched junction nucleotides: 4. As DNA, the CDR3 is TGTGCCAGCAGTTACCCAGGGGGCGGTTACGAGCAGTACTTC. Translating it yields CASSYPGGGYEQYF.

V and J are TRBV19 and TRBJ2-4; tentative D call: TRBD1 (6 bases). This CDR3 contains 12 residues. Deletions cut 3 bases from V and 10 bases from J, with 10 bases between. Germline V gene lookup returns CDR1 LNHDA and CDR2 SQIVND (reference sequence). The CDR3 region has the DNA TGTGCCAGTAGTATGGGACAACGGATTCAGTACTTC. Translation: CASSMGQRIQYF.

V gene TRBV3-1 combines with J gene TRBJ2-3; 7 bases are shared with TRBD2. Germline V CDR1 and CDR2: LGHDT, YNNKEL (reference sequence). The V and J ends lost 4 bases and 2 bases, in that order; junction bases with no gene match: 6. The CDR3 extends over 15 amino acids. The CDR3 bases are TGTGCCAGCAGCCCTCCGGGGAGGGACACAGATACGCAGTATTTT. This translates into CASSPPGRDTDTQYF.

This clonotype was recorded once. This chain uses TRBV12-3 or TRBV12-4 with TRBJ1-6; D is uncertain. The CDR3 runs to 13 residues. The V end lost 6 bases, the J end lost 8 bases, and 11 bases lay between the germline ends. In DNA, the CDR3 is TGTGCCAGCAGACCTACTGCGGATTCACCCCTCCACTTT. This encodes CASRPTADSPLHF.

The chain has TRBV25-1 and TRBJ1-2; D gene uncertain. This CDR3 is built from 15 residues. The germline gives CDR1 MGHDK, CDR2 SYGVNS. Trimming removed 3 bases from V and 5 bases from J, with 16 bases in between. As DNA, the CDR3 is TGTGCCAGCAGTGACGGTGACGTGCCAAGGTATGGCTACACCTTC. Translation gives CASSDGDVPRYGYTF.

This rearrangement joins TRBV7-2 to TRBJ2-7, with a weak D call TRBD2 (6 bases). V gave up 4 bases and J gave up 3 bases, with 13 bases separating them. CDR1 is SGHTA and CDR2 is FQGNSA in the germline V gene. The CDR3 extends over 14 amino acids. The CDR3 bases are TGTGCCAGCAGCTCTAGCCCGGGAGTCTACGAGCAGTACTTC. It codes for CASSSSPGVYEQYF.

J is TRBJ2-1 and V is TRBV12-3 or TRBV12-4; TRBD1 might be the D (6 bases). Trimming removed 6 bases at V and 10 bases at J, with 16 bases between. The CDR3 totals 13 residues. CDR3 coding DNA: TGTGCCAGCAGGGTAACAGGGTTCTGGGAGCAGTTCTTC. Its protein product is CASRVTGFWEQFF.

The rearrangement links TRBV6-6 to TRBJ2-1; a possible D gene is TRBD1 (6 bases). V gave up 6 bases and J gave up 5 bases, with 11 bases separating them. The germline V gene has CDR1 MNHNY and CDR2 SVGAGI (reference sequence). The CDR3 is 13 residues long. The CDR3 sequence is CASSQQGDNEQFF. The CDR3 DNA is TGTGCCAGCAGCCAACAGGGAGACAATGAGCAGTTCTTC.

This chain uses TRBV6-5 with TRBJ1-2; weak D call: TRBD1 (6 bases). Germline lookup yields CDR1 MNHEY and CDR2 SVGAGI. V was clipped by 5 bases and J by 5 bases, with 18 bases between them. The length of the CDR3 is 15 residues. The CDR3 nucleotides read TGTGCCAGCAGTAGACAGGTTACGGGGGCGTATGGCTACACCTTC. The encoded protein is CASSRQVTGAYGYTF.

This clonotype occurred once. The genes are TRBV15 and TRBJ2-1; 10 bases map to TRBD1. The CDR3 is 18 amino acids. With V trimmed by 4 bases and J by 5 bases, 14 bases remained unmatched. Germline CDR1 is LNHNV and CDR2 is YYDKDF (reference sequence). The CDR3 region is CATSTIFTRDRGHNEQFF. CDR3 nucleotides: TGTGCCACCAGCACAATCTTCACCCGGGACAGGGGACACAATGAGCAGTTCTTC.

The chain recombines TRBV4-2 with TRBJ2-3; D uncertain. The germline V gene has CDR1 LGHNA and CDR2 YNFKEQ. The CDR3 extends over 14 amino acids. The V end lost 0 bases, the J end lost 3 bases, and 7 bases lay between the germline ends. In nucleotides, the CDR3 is TGTGCCAGCAGCCAAGACCCAGCGACAGATACGCAGTATTTT. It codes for CASSQDPATDTQYF.

As DNA, the CDR3 is TGCGCCAGCAGCTTGGCTAGCGGGGGCCGATCCTCTGGGGCCAACGTCCTGACTTTC. Amino acid sequence: CASSLASGGRSSGANVLTF. The rearrangement links TRBV5-1 to TRBJ2-6; 10 bases match TRBD2. The germline V gene has CDR1 SGHRS and CDR2 YFSETQ. The trim removed 0 bases at V and 0 bases at J, leaving 6 bases unmatched. This CDR3 contains 19 residues.

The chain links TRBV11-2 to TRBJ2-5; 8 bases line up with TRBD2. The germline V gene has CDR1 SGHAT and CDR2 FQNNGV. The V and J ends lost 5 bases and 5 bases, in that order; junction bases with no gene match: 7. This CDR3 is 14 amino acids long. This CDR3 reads CASSLGRAWETQYF. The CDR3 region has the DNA TGTGCCAGCAGCCTCGGGAGGGCTTGGGAGACCCAGTACTTC.

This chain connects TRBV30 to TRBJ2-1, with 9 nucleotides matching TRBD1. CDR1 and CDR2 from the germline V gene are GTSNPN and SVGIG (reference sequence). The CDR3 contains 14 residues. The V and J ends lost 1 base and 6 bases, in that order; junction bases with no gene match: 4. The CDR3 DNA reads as TGTGCCTGGAGTGAGCTGGGACAGGGCAATGAGCAGTTCTTC. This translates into CAWSELGQGNEQFF.

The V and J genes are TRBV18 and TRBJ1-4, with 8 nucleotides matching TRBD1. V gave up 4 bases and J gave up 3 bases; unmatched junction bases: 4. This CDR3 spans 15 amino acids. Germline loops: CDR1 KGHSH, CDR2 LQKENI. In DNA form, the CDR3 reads TGTGCCAGCTCACAAGGACAGGGAGCTAATGAAAAACTGTTTTTT. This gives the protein CASSQGQGANEKLFF.

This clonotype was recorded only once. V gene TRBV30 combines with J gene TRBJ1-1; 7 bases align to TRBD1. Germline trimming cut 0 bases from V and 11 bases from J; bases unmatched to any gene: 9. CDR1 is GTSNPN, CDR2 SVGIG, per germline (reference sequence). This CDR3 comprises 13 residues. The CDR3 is CAWSVVGDRGAFF. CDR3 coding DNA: TGTGCCTGGAGTGTAGTTGGGGACAGAGGGGCTTTCTTT.

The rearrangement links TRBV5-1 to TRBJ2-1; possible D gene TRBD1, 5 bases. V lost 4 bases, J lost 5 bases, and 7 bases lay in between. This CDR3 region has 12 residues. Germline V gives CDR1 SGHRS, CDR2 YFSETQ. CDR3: CASSLQDNEQFF. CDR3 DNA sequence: TGCGCCAGCAGCCTACAGGACAATGAGCAGTTCTTC.

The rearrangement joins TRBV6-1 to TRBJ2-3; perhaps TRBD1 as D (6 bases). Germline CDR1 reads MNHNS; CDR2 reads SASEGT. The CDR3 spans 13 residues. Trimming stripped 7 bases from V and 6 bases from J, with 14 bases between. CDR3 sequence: CASNDGTKDTQYF. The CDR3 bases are TGTGCCAGCAATGACGGGACAAAGGATACGCAGTATTTT.

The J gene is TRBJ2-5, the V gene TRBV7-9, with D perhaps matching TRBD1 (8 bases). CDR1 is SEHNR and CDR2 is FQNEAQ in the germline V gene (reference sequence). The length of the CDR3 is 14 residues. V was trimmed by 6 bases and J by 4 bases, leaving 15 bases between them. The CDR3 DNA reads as TGTGCCAGCAGACGGACAGGGAGGGCAGAGACCCAGTACTTC. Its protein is CASRRTGRAETQYF.

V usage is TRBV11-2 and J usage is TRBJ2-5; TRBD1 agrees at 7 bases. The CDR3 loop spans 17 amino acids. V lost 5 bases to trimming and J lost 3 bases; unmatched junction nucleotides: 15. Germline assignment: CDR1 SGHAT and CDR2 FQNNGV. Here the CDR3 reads CASSQTITGTVKETQYF. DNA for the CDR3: TGTGCCAGCAGCCAAACGATTACTGGGACAGTAAAAGAGACCCAGTACTTC.